This entry features one T cell receptor (beta chain) sequence. This entry comes from a study of cytomegalovirus exposure and HLA in healthy donors. The CDR3 has 14 residues. Looked up from germline, CDR1 is MGHDK and CDR2 is SYGVNS. Primers included in the PCR were 60 Vbeta and 13 Jbeta primers. TCRdb's table, derived via immunoSEQ multiplex PCR, lists solely in-frame clones and lacks some. The sample has 180,000 or so clones, approximately 80% seen once. The chain combines TRBV25-1 with TRBJ2-5; tentative D call: TRBD1 (6 bases). The DNA end is more similar to TRBJ2-7, so the J call may be wrong. The sequenced sample consisted of PBMCs. This TCR was recovered from a woman in her forties or fifties in good health and CMV-seronegative. CDR3 protein: CASSEIGDIYEQYF. CDR3 in DNA: TGTGCCAGCAGTGAAATTGGGGACATATACGAGCAGTACTTC.